These 2 T cell receptor beta chains share one sample of origin, sequenced in a study of T cell repertoires in cytomegalovirus infection. The antigens for these receptors are not known. TCRdb fed the reads into MiXCR, producing one record per CDR3 protein. There are about 700,000 distinct CDR3 sequences in the sample; around 35% occur only once, and 18% lies in the top ten. Sequences were derived from cultured PBMCs, sampled from culture after CMV antigen stimulation. The receptors here all came from a human donor in good health (CMV status not recorded). Some clones in this sample may be carry-over from other donors' samples.

This clonotype was found many times. The CDR3 DNA reads TGTGCCAGCAGCCCATATGCGGGGGCGCCCCACACTGAAGCTTTCTTT. This gives the protein CASSPYAGAPHTEAFF. The chain carries TRBV7-6 and TRBJ1-1, with a tentative D call TRBD1 (6 bases). This CDR3 is built from 16 residues. The germline V gene has CDR1 SGHVS and CDR2 FNYEAQ. V shed 5 bases and J shed 3 bases, with 19 bases lying between them.

The chain links TRBV20-1 to TRBJ1-2; unclear D gene. This CDR3 has 12 residues. Trimming left V 2 bases short and J 6 bases short, with 10 bases between. From germline, CDR1 is DFQATT and CDR2 SNEGSKA (reference sequence). CDR3 protein: CSARTTDHGYTF. CDR3 bases: TGCAGTGCTAGAACAACAGATCATGGCTACACCTTC.